This TCR beta chain originates from a study of cytomegalovirus exposure and HLA in healthy donors. This CDR3 has 14 amino acids. Germline values: CDR1 LNHNV, CDR2 YYDKDF (reference sequence). Trimming pared 5 bases from V and 3 bases from J, leaving 12 bases between. Study results and limitations: Several of the most significant clusters appeared, in a later analysis, to be linked to common viral pathogens. Cytomegalovirus status was reportedly diagnosed by the classifier with high sensitivity and specificity. It was assumed in the presence/absence analyses that sequencing depth was roughly uniform across donors. In a later analysis, TCR beta V- and J-gene trimming showed a link to a missense DCLRE1C variant.

A multiplex PCR was run with 60 Vbeta primers and 13 Jbeta primers. The data were produced by immunoSEQ multiplex PCR, yet TCRdb's version contains in-frame clones alone and is incomplete. The sample records 150,000 to 200,000 clones, roughly 80% being singletons. Note on this clone: Its antigen is still unknown.

Sequencing was carried out using PBMCs. This clonotype was sampled from a male donor in good health and CMV-seronegative. V is TRBV15 and J is TRBJ2-3, with D possibly being TRBD2 (6 bases). The CDR3 protein is CATSHRGGTDTQYF. CDR3 in DNA: TGTGCCACCAGCCATAGAGGAGGGACAGATACGCAGTATTTT.